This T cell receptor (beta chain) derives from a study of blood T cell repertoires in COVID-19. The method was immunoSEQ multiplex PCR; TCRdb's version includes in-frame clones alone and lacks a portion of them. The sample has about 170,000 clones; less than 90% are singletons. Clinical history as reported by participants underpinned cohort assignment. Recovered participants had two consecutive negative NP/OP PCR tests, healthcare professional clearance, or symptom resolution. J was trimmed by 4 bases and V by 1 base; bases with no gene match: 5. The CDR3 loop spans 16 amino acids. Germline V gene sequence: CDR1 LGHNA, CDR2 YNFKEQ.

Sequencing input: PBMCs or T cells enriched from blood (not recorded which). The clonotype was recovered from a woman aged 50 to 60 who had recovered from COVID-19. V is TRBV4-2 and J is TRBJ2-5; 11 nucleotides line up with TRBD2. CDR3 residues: CASSQVRGLAVETQYF. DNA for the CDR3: TGTGCCAGCAGCCAAGTCCGGGGACTAGCGGTAGAGACCCAGTACTTC.